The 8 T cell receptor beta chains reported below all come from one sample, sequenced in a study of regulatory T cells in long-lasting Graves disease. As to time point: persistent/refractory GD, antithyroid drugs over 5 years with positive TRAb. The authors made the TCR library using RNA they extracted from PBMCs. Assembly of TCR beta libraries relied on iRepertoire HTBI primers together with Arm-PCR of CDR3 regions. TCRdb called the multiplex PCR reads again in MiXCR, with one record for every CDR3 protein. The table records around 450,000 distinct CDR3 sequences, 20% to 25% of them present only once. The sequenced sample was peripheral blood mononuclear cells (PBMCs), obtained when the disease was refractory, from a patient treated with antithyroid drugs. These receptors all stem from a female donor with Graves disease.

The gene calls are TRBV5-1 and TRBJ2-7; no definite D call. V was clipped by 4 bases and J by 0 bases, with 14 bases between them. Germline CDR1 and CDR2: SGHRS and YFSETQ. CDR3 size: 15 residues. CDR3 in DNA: TGCGCCAGCAGCCCTCCCAACGTCGGCTCCTACGAGCAGTACTTC. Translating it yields CASSPPNVGSYEQYF.

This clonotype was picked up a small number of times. The CDR3 region has the DNA TGTGCCAGCAGTTACCAATCCGGATTTATGGCCCAGCATTTT. Translating gives CASSYQSGFMAQHF. The chain joins TRBV6-5 to TRBJ1-5, with D unclear. The germline V gene has CDR1 MNHEY and CDR2 SVGAGI. The V gene lost 2 bases and the J gene lost 11 bases, with 16 bases spanning the gap. This CDR3 is 14 amino acids long.

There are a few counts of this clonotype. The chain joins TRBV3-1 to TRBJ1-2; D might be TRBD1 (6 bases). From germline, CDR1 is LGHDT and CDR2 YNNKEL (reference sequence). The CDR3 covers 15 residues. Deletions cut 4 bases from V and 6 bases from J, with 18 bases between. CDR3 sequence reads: CASSPFGARGHGYTF. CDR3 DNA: TGTGCCAGCAGCCCTTTTGGGGCTCGGGGGCATGGCTACACCTTC.

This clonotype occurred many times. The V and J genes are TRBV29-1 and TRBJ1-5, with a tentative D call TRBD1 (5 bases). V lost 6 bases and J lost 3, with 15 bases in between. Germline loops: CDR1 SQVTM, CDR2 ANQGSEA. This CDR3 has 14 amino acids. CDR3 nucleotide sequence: TGCAGCGTGGGCGCCGCAGGGCACAATCAGCCCCAGCATTTT. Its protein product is CSVGAAGHNQPQHF.

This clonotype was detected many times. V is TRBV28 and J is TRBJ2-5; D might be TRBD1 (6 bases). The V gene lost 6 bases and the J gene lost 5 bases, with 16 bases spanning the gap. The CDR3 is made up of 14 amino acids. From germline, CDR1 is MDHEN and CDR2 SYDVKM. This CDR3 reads CASRRTGTWETQYF. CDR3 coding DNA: TGTGCCAGCAGGCGAACAGGGACCTGGGAGACCCAGTACTTC.

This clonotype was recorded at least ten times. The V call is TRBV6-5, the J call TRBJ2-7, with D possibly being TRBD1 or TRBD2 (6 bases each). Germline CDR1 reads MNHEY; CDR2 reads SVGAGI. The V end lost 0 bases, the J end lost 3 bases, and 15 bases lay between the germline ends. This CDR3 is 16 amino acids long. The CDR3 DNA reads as TGTGCCAGCAGTTACTCGACCGAGGGGGGATTCTACGAGCAGTACTTC. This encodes CASSYSTEGGFYEQYF.

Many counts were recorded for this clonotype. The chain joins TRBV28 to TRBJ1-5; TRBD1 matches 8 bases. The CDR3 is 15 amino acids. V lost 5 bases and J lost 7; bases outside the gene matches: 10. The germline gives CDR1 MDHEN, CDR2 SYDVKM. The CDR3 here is CASSTGTGERQPQHF. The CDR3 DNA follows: TGTGCCAGCAGTACCGGGACAGGAGAACGACAGCCCCAGCATTTT.

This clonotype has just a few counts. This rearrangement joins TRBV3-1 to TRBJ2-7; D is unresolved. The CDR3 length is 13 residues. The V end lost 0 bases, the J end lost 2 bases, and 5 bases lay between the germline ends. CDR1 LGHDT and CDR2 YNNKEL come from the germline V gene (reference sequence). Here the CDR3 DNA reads TGTGCCAGCAGCCAAGAAAGGACCTACGAGCAGTACTTC. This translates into CASSQERTYEQYF.